The TCR beta chain under discussion was sequenced for a study of blood T cell repertoires in COVID-19. Study information: Material from acute and convalescent COVID-19 was sourced from the United States, Italy and Spain.

Assay: immunoSEQ multiplex PCR; the TCRdb copy retains only in-frame clones and omits some. The profile covers about 250,000 clones, with around 86% appearing a single time and 0.85% to 1% taken by the ten largest. Trimming cost V 5 bases and J 9 bases, with 17 bases left between them. Looked up from germline, CDR1 is LNHNV and CDR2 is YYDKDF (reference sequence). The length of the CDR3 is 15 residues. The sequenced sample consisted of peripheral blood. The sequence derives from a woman aged 40 to 50 who had recovered from COVID-19. This chain links TRBV15 with TRBJ1-6, with a tentative D call TRBD1 (6 bases). CDR3 in amino acids: CATSLAAGAPSPLHF. DNA for the CDR3: TGTGCCACCAGCCTCGCCGCAGGGGCCCCTTCACCCCTCCACTTT. Variable domain in full (rest from reference TRBV15 and TRBJ1-6): DAMVIQNPRYQVTQFGKPVTLSCSQTLNHNVMYWYQQKSSQAPKLLFHYYDKDFNNEADTPDNFQSRRPNTSFCFLDIRSPGLGDTAMYLCATSLAAGAPSPLHFGNGTRLTVT.